The entry below describes one T cell receptor (beta chain). Produced via immunoSEQ multiplex PCR; TCRdb's table is partial and in-frame only. Among roughly 700,000 clones, about 89% were seen once, and the ten largest hold roughly 1.5%. This sample is part of a study of Ad26.COV2.S vaccination and SARS-CoV-2 variants. The treatment denotes: 15 to 20 received Ad26.COV2.S at low or high dose, single or two shots; a few received placebo; per-sample allocation not given. The samples date from day 63 after the first vaccine or placebo injection. The CDR3 contains 15 residues. V lost 8 bases to trimming and J lost 6 bases, with 20 bases between them. CDR1 and CDR2 (germline): KGHSH, LQKENI.

The material was peripheral blood, obtained in a trial of Ad26.COV2.S vaccine versus placebo. The source of this sequence is a person aged 18-65 years who received the Ad26.COV2.S COVID-19 vaccine or a placebo. The rearrangement joins TRBV18 to TRBJ1-5, with a possible D match to TRBD1 (6 bases). The CDR3 is CASTNDRSGSQPQHF. DNA of the CDR3: TGTGCCAGCACTAACGACAGGAGTGGTAGTCAGCCCCAGCATTTT. The complete variable domain, with remaining parts taken from reference TRBV18 and TRBJ1-5, reads NAGVMQNPRHLVRRRGQEARLRCSPMKGHSHVYWYRQLPEEGLKFMVYLQKENIIDESGMPKERFSAEFPKEGPSILRIQQVVRGDSAAYFCASTNDRSGSQPQHFGDGTRLSIL.